The TCR beta chain under discussion was sequenced for a study of spatial heterogeneity in lung cancer. Time point defined: sample taken at primary tumor resection. Sequencing of whole RNA from tumor, nontumor lung or frozen PBMC involved no sorting. Per germline, CDR1 DFQATT and CDR2 SNEGSKA (reference sequence). V gave up 3 bases and J gave up 0 bases, with 12 bases separating them. This CDR3 region has 16 residues. Every TCR cDNA molecule bore a unique molecular identifier. MiXCR was run by TCRdb on the 5' RACE reads, yielding one entry per CDR3 protein. The profile shows about 80,000 distinct CDR3 sequences, 15% to 25% of them singletons.

The chain employs TRBV20-1 and TRBJ2-6; D not resolved. This sample comprised PBMCs, obtained at surgery. This clonotype was obtained from a male donor with early-stage non-small cell lung cancer. For the CDR3, the DNA is TGCAGTGCTAGCGACACAGTCGGCTCTGGGGCCAACGTCCTGACTTTC. Protein sequence: CSASDTVGSGANVLTF.